This T cell receptor (beta chain) was identified during a study of T-cell memory formation after mild COVID-19. The CDR3 covers 13 residues. The ends lost 5 bases at V and 15 bases at J; junction bases unmatched: 9. Germline lookup yields CDR1 SGHTA and CDR2 FQGNSA. In its sample, this clonotype was seen a few times. Its antigen is unknown. Study-wide points: A subset of responding clones appeared in pre-infection memory, suggesting cross-reactive memory joined. Day 15 to 85 contracting clones showed balanced CD4/CD8; day 15 to 37 expanders favored CD4+.

From the 5' RACE reads, TCRdb called clonotypes with MiXCR, one entry per CDR3 protein. The sample lists about 560,000 distinct CDR3 sequences; 17% were seen once. Specimen: PBMCs or a T cell subset sorted from them (not recorded which). V is TRBV7-2 and J is TRBJ2-1; TRBD2 aligns across 11 bases. The TCR originated in an adult woman who had mild COVID-19 (a few samples of this study predate the infection). Cell type and time point are not known. CDR3 sequence (DNA): TGTGCCAGCAGCCGACCCGGGACTAGCGGCCGGTTCTTC. It yields the protein CASSRPGTSGRFF.